Listed below are T cell receptor beta chains from one sample, sequenced in a study of blood T cell repertoires in COVID-19. Clones were sequenced by immunoSEQ multiplex PCR, and TCRdb holds only the in-frame ones, with some missing. The data hold about 200,000 clones, with 75% to 90% observed a single time. Sequencing was carried out using peripheral blood. The receptors stem from a man aged 55 to 69 with acute or convalescent COVID-19. Each CDR3 is given with its conserved first and last residue. D genes are given only for firm matches. Rows give clone size only sometimes, using once, few, many, or a class for an expanded clone.

j_gene: TRBJ2-3; d_gene: TRBD2; v_gene: TRBV10-2; len: 16; abundance: once; CDR3nt: TGCGCCAGCAGGCCTTGGGGGGAGGGAGGGACAGATACGCAGTATTTT; CDR3aa: CASRPWGEGGTDTQYF
j_gene: TRBJ2-1; d_gene: TRBD2; v_gene: TRBV27; len: 16; abundance: NA; CDR3nt: TGTGCCAGCAGTTTATCGATAGCGGGAGGGCAGAATGAGCAGTTCTTC; CDR3aa: CASSLSIAGGQNEQFF
j_gene: TRBJ1-1; d_gene: NA; v_gene: TRBV7-2; len: 15; abundance: NA; CDR3nt: TGTGCCAGCAGCTTAGCGCCCTCATCGGGGACTGAAGCTTTCTTT; CDR3aa: CASSLAPSSGTEAFF
j_gene: TRBJ2-2; d_gene: TRBD1; v_gene: TRBV6-6; len: 15; abundance: NA; CDR3nt: TGTGCCAGCAGTATGGAGACAGGGGGAAACGGGGAGCTGTTTTTT; CDR3aa: CASSMETGGNGELFF
j_gene: TRBJ2-7; d_gene: TRBD1; v_gene: TRBV28; len: 13; abundance: few; CDR3nt: TGTGCCACTGAAGGACAGGGCTACTACGAGCAGTACTTC; CDR3aa: CATEGQGYYEQYF
j_gene: TRBJ1-5; d_gene: NA; v_gene: TRBV27; len: 13; abundance: NA; CDR3nt: TGTGCCAGCAGTTTAGCTCGGTATCAGCCCCAGCATTTT; CDR3aa: CASSLARYQPQHF
j_gene: TRBJ2-1; d_gene: NA; v_gene: TRBV2; len: 12; abundance: NA; CDR3nt: TGTGCCAGCCTCCGGGCTAGCCATGAGCAGTTCTTC; CDR3aa: CASLRASHEQFF
j_gene: TRBJ1-5; d_gene: NA; v_gene: TRBV5-6; len: 14; abundance: medium-sized; CDR3nt: TGTGCCAGCAGCTTGGGATCGGGCAATCAGCCCCAGCATTTT; CDR3aa: CASSLGSGNQPQHF
j_gene: TRBJ2-2; d_gene: TRBD1; v_gene: TRBV7-3; len: 16; abundance: NA; CDR3nt: TGTGCCAGCAGCTTAACTCGGACAGGTCGCACCGGGGAGCTGTTTTTT; CDR3aa: CASSLTRTGRTGELFF
j_gene: TRBJ2-7; d_gene: TRBD1; v_gene: TRBV28; len: 13; abundance: NA; CDR3nt: TGTGCCAGCAGGCCGACAGGGAGAGGCGAGCAGTACTTC; CDR3aa: CASRPTGRGEQYF
j_gene: TRBJ1-2; d_gene: TRBD1; v_gene: TRBV3-1/TRBV3-2; len: 13; abundance: NA; CDR3nt: TGTGCCAGCAGCCAAGGGACAGGGTATGGCTACACCTTC; CDR3aa: CASSQGTGYGYTF
j_gene: TRBJ2-2; d_gene: NA; v_gene: TRBV7-9; len: 17; abundance: NA; CDR3nt: TGTGCCAGCAGCTTAAGTGGTAGAGGGAGCGGTACCGGGGAGCTGTTTTTT; CDR3aa: CASSLSGRGSGTGELFF
j_gene: TRBJ1-4; d_gene: TRBD1; v_gene: TRBV2; len: 14; abundance: once; CDR3nt: TGTGCCAGCAGTGAAGGACAGGGTAGAGAAAAACTGTTTTTT; CDR3aa: CASSEGQGREKLFF
j_gene: TRBJ2-4; d_gene: TRBD1; v_gene: TRBV19; len: 18; abundance: NA; CDR3nt: TGTGCCAGTAGTATAGGTCCAGGGGGCCGTCTAGCCAAAAACATTCAGTACTTC; CDR3aa: CASSIGPGGRLAKNIQYF
j_gene: TRBJ2-3; d_gene: TRBD2; v_gene: TRBV3-1/TRBV3-2; len: 15; abundance: NA; CDR3nt: TGTGCCAGCAGATACGGGACTAGCGGCACAGATACGCAGTATTTT; CDR3aa: CASRYGTSGTDTQYF
j_gene: TRBJ1-1; d_gene: NA; v_gene: TRBV7-2; len: 14; abundance: NA; CDR3nt: TGTGCCAGCAGCCCGGGAAAACCGGAAACTGAAGCTTTCTTT; CDR3aa: CASSPGKPETEAFF